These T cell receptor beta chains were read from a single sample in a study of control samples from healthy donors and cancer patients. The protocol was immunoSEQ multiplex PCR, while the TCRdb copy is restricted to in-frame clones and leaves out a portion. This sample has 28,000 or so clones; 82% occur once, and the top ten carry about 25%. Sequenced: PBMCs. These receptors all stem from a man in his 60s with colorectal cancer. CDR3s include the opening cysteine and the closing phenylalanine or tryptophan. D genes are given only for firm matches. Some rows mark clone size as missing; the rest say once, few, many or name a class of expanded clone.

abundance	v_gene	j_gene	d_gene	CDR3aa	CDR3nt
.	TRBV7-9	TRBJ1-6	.	CASRDTANSYNSPLHF	TGTGCCAGCAGGGACACTGCGAACTCCTATAATTCACCCCTCCACTTT
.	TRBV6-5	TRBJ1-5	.	CASRAHEPNQPQHF	TGTGCCAGCAGGGCACATGAGCCAAATCAGCCCCAGCATTTT
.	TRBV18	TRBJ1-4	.	CASSPLGRGPNEKLFF	TGTGCCAGCTCACCACTCGGGAGGGGACCTAATGAAAAACTGTTTTTT
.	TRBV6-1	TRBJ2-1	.	CASSEVARYNEQFF	TGTGCCAGCAGTGAAGTGGCCCGATACAATGAGCAGTTCTTC
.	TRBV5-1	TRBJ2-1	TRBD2	CASSLARGGINEQFF	TGCGCCAGCAGCTTGGCGCGGGGGGGCATCAATGAGCAGTTCTTC
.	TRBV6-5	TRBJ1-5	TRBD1	CASRQGQGYNQPQHF	TGTGCCAGCAGACAGGGGCAGGGGTACAATCAGCCCCAGCATTTT
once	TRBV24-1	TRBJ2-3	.	CATSDLPDSGTDTQYF	TGTGCCACCAGTGATTTGCCCGACTCTGGCACAGATACGCAGTATTTT
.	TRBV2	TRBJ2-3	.	CASDADTQYF	TGTGCCAGCGACGCAGATACGCAGTATTTT
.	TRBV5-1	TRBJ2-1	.	CASSTQRYNEQFF	TGCGCCAGCAGCACACAACGTTACAATGAGCAGTTCTTC
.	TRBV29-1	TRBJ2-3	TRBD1	CSVEDLKTGGTDTQYF	TGCAGCGTTGAAGATCTTAAGACAGGGGGCACAGATACGCAGTATTTT
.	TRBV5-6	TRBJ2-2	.	CASSLMTGELFF	TGTGCCAGCAGCTTGATGACCGGGGAGCTGTTTTTT
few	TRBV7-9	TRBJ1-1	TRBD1	CASSPRGTGAAEAFF	TGTGCCAGCAGCCCAAGAGGGACAGGGGCCGCTGAAGCTTTCTTT